Presented here are 11 T cell receptor beta chains from one specimen sequenced in a study. TCRdb ran MiXCR on the RT-PCR reads and lists one entry per CDR3 protein. Among more than 550,000 distinct CDR3 sequences listed, 12% to 15% were seen once. Input material: memory CD4+ T cells from blood. All receptors come from a female donor in good health, serving as a healthy control.

This clonotype turned up a few times. The chain has TRBV20-1 and TRBJ2-2; 9 nucleotides agree with TRBD2. The CDR3 spans 13 residues. Germline assignment: CDR1 DFQATT and CDR2 SNEGSKA (reference sequence). V gave up 4 bases and J gave up 5 bases; unmatched junction bases: 2. CDR3 in DNA: TGCAGTGCTATGGCGGGAGGGACCGGGGAGCTGTTTTTT. It codes for CSAMAGGTGELFF.

This clonotype was detected only a few times. The chain combines TRBV20-1 with TRBJ1-1; D uncertain. Germline CDR1 and CDR2: DFQATT and SNEGSKA (reference sequence). V was pared by 5 bases and J by 1 base, with 8 bases between. The CDR3 is 12 residues long. CDR3 sequence: CSALTANTEAFF. Here the CDR3 DNA reads TGCAGTGCTTTAACAGCGAACACTGAAGCTTTCTTT.

J is TRBJ2-5 and V is TRBV5-8; no reliable D call. With 2 bases removed from V and 5 bases from J, the gap between germline ends came to 10 bases. Germline CDR1 reads SGHTS; CDR2 reads YDEGEE. CDR3 size: 13 residues. The CDR3 bases are TGTGCCAGCAGCTTTTTAGTTACGGAGACCCAGTACTTC. Its protein product is CASSFLVTETQYF.

This clonotype was counted between two and nine times. The genes are TRBV7-2 and TRBJ2-7; tentatively, D is TRBD1 (6 bases). The V gene's germline CDR1 is SGHTA and CDR2 FQGNSA. V lost 5 bases to trimming and J lost 3 bases, with 17 bases between them. This CDR3 is 15 amino acids long. CDR3 in amino acids: CASSPFGIQGYEQYF. CDR3 sequence (DNA): TGTGCCAGCAGCCCATTCGGGATACAGGGCTACGAGCAGTACTTC.

This clonotype was detected many times. The chain recombines TRBV6-6 with TRBJ2-7; 7 bases are a match to TRBD2. V shed 5 bases, J shed 2 bases, and the junction held 9 bases outside the gene matches. The CDR3 has 15 amino acids. The germline gives CDR1 MNHNY, CDR2 SVGAGI (reference sequence). CDR3 DNA sequence: TGTGCCAGCAGTAGTAGCGGGTGGAATCCCTACGAGCAGTACTTC. Translating gives CASSSSGWNPYEQYF.

A few counts support this clonotype. V usage is TRBV7-6 and J usage is TRBJ1-1; a possible D gene is TRBD1 (5 bases). Germline V gene sequence: CDR1 SGHVS, CDR2 FNYEAQ. The CDR3 sequence is 16 residues long. Trimming pared 5 bases from V and 0 bases from J, leaving 16 bases between. As DNA, the CDR3 is TGTGCCAGCAGCCCAAGAAGGGGAACCATGAACACTGAAGCTTTCTTT. Protein sequence: CASSPRRGTMNTEAFF.

Only a few counts were recorded for this clonotype. This rearrangement joins TRBV12-3 or TRBV12-4 to TRBJ1-1, with a tentative D call TRBD1 (6 bases). The CDR3 loop spans 24 amino acids. Trimming removed 3 bases from V and 0 bases from J, with 38 bases in between. DNA for the CDR3: TGTGCCAGCAGTTTTAGGATCCCCACAACGTTCGGTGCGAGGGGGGGCAGGATGAACACTGAAGCTTTCTTT. Amino acids: CASSFRIPTTFGARGGRMNTEAFF.

This clonotype was seen ten or more times. The chain is built from TRBV12-3 or TRBV12-4 and TRBJ2-1, with D perhaps matching TRBD2 (6 bases). V lost 4 bases to trimming and J lost 8 bases, with 18 bases between them. The CDR3 spans 15 residues. CDR3 bases: TGTGCCAGCAGTTCCAGTTCGGGAGTCTCCCATGAGCAGTTCTTC. It specifies CASSSSSGVSHEQFF.

Many counts were recorded for this clonotype. The rearrangement uses TRBV29-1 and TRBJ1-5; 11 nucleotides line up with TRBD1. CDR1 and CDR2 from the germline V gene are SQVTM and ANQGSEA. The CDR3 is 15 amino acids. With V trimmed by 6 bases and J by 6 bases, 10 bases remained unmatched. CDR3 sequence (DNA): TGCAGCGTCGCCGAAGGGACAGGGGGTTTTCAGCCCCAGCATTTT. It translates to CSVAEGTGGFQPQHF.

The chain joins TRBV9 to TRBJ1-1; D is undetermined. Trimming cost V 4 bases and J 5 bases, with 12 bases left between them. From germline, CDR1 is SGDLS and CDR2 YYNGEE. CDR3 length: 13 amino acids. For the CDR3, the DNA is TGTGCCAGCAGCCTTAGGCGCCATACTGAAGCTTTCTTT. Protein sequence: CASSLRRHTEAFF.

This clonotype occurred a few times. The chain employs TRBV12-3 or TRBV12-4 and TRBJ1-1; no definite D call. The CDR3 contains 14 residues. V was pared by 4 bases and J by 0 bases, with 9 bases between. As DNA, the CDR3 is TGTGCCAGCAGTTGGAACGTCATGAACACTGAAGCTTTCTTT. This encodes CASSWNVMNTEAFF.